This T cell receptor (beta chain) was retrieved from a study of vaccination and CD4 T cells after COVID-19. Turning to the study itself: The study drew post-COVID samples a median around 100 days after diagnosis (range 35 to 161). Overlapping spike peptides from SARS-CoV-2, HCoV-NL63, HCoV-OC43 and HCoV-229E served to stimulate the cells. Study-level findings and limits: Median SARS-CoV-2-reactive clonotype numbers rose nonsignificantly, roughly 21 to 38.

Turning to this clonotype: Its target is not known.

Germline V lookup: CDR1 LNHNV, CDR2 YYDKDF (reference sequence). This CDR3 has 17 amino acids. The V end was cut by 1 base, the J end by 4 bases, with 16 bases between. Stated treatment: roughly nine-day PBMC culture with coronavirus spike peptide pools or control peptides (ViraFEST assay). The Oncomine TCR Beta short-read assay sequenced DNA from cultured CD4+ T cells. TCRdb independently ran MiXCR on the PCR reads; one entry per CDR3 protein. The sample holds approximately 17,000 distinct CDR3 sequences, 48% seen once. Material: CD4+ T cells from blood, cultured in vitro, obtained before SARS-CoV-2 vaccination. The receptor's source is a human donor who had recovered from COVID-19. The V call is TRBV15, the J call TRBJ2-2; perhaps D is TRBD1 or TRBD2 (6 bases each). Here the CDR3 reads CATSRGVLTGATGELFF. The CDR3 nucleotides are TGTGCCACCAGCAGAGGAGTGTTAACGGGGGCCACCGGGGAGCTGTTTTTT.